This TCR beta chain was retrieved from a study of cytomegalovirus exposure and HLA in healthy donors. Overall study findings and caveats: Later examination showed HLA-associated TCR beta chains had greater clonal expansion than equally common others. CMV serostatus was the only recorded immune exposure for donors. Rates of TCR association differed by HLA locus in a later analysis, with DRB1 highest and HLA-C lowest.

On this clone itself: The antigen is undetermined.

Unmatched junction bases numbered 4, after V lost 4 bases and J lost 0 bases. Germline V lookup: CDR1 SGHRS, CDR2 YFSETQ. The CDR3 loop spans 15 amino acids. PCR primers comprised 60 Vbeta and 13 Jbeta primers. TCRdb's copy holds only in-frame clones and misses some; the assay was immunoSEQ multiplex PCR. The data show some 90,000 clones, 60% to 80% seen once. The TCR was taken from a woman aged 45-65 years in good health and CMV-seropositive. The sequenced sample consisted of PBMCs. The V call is TRBV5-1, the J call TRBJ2-5; 9 positions match TRBD1. The CDR3 nucleotides read TGCGCCAGCAGCGGGGGGACAGGGTACCAAGAGACCCAGTACTTC. This encodes CASSGGTGYQETQYF.